This T cell receptor (beta chain) was sequenced in a study of identical twins. The length of the CDR3 is 18 residues. Germline V gives CDR1 DFQATT, CDR2 SNEGSKA (reference sequence). Trimming took 0 bases from V and 0 from J; bases not matched to a gene: 10. A universal primer site came from template switching; cDNA carried unique molecular identifiers. Using its own MiXCR run on the 5' RACE reads, TCRdb lists one record per CDR3 protein. The data show about 450,000 distinct CDR3 sequences, 18% seen once. This clonotype was picked up a small number of times. Sequenced material: naive T cells sorted from blood. V gene TRBV20-1 combines with J gene TRBJ2-7, with 11 bases that match TRBD2. The TCR was taken from a man aged 45-65 years in good health. Here the CDR3 reads CSARDFGLAGGPSYEQYF. For the CDR3, the DNA is TGCAGTGCTAGAGATTTTGGGCTAGCGGGGGGCCCCTCCTACGAGCAGTACTTC.